These 22 T cell receptor beta chains were all obtained from the same sample, sequenced in a study of neoadjuvant nivolumab and ipilimumab in lung cancer. Method: immunoSEQ multiplex PCR; TCRdb's copy keeps in-frame clones and lacks some. The table lists fewer than 35,000 clones, more than 70% of them singletons. The sample here was peripheral blood, taken before neoadjuvant nivolumab, alone or with ipilimumab. These receptor sequences come from an adult with non-small cell lung cancer.

CDR3 region: CASRTSGGVDTDTQYF. CDR3 DNA sequence: TGTGCCAGCAGAACTAGCGGGGGGGTAGATACAGATACGCAGTATTTT. J is TRBJ2-3 and V is TRBV5-4, with 13 bases identical to TRBD2. In germline, CDR1 is SGHNT, CDR2 YYREEE (reference sequence). The CDR3 extends over 16 amino acids. V shed 5 bases, J shed 3 bases, and the junction held 6 bases outside the gene matches.

CDR3 bases: TGTGCCAGCAGTTTATTGGCCCGGGGCGAGCAGTACTTC. Translating gives CASSLLARGEQYF. The rearrangement links TRBV27 to TRBJ2-7; D is perhaps TRBD2 (5 bases). There are 13 residues in the CDR3. The germline gives CDR1 MNHEY, CDR2 SMNVEV (reference sequence). V was cut by 1 base and J by 6 bases, with 10 bases left in between.

The chain has TRBV5-8 and TRBJ1-4; perhaps TRBD1 as D (6 bases). Trimming cost V 4 bases and J 0 bases, with 10 bases left between them. Germline assignment: CDR1 SGHTS and CDR2 YDEGEE. This CDR3 is 15 amino acids long. CDR3 in amino acids: CASSHQGTTNEKLFF. In DNA, the CDR3 is TGTGCCAGCAGCCACCAGGGGACAACTAATGAAAAACTGTTTTTT.

The CDR3 is CASSLEGFPWNYEQYF. Written as DNA, the CDR3 is TGCGCCAGCAGCTTGGAAGGCTTTCCCTGGAACTACGAGCAGTACTTC. This sequence joins TRBV5-1 and TRBJ2-7; D uncertain. CDR1 and CDR2 from the germline V gene are SGHRS and YFSETQ. This CDR3 has 16 residues. The V gene lost 0 bases and the J gene lost 3 bases, with 16 bases spanning the gap.

The chain recombines TRBV5-1 with TRBJ2-3; 9 bases map to TRBD2. The CDR3 contains 15 residues. V gave up 3 bases and J gave up 6 bases; unmatched junction bases: 8. The germline gives CDR1 SGHRS, CDR2 YFSETQ. The DNA of the CDR3 is TGCGCCAGCAGCTCTCAAGCGGGGGGTACCGATACGCAGTATTTT. Residues: CASSSQAGGTDTQYF. Combining the CDR3 with reference TRBV5-1 and TRBJ2-3 gives the whole variable domain KAGVTQTPRYLIKTRGQQVTLSCSPISGHRSVSWYQQTPGQGLQFLFEYFSETQRNKGNFPGRFSGRQFSNSRSEMNVSTLELGDSALYLCASSSQAGGTDTQYFGPGTRLTVL.

The V gene is TRBV18, the J gene TRBJ1-1; D possibly corresponds to TRBD1 (5 bases). In germline, CDR1 is KGHSH, CDR2 LQKENI. This CDR3 region has 15 residues. Trimming shortened V by 1 base and J by 3 bases, and 12 bases separated the two germline ends. This CDR3 reads CASSPLRGWDTEAFF. CDR3 DNA sequence: TGTGCCAGCTCACCACTTCGGGGCTGGGACACTGAAGCTTTCTTT.

CDR3 region: CASSQATDSLTDTQYF. Written as DNA, the CDR3 is TGCGCCAGCAGCCAAGCGACGGACAGTCTCACAGATACGCAGTATTTT. The rearrangement joins TRBV4-3 to TRBJ2-3, with D perhaps TRBD1 (6 bases). V shed 1 base and J shed 2 bases, with 13 bases lying between them. This CDR3 comprises 16 residues. Germline V gene lookup returns CDR1 LGHNA and CDR2 YSLEER.

The gene calls are TRBV5-5 and TRBJ2-5; a weak D match, TRBD1 (5 bases). Trimming shortened V by 0 bases and J by 5 bases, and 17 bases separated the two germline ends. The germline CDR1 and CDR2 sequences are SGHKS and YYEKEE (reference sequence). This CDR3 has 16 residues. The CDR3 region is CASSLGLATVGETQYF. The CDR3 region has the DNA TGTGCCAGCAGCTTGGGTTTGGCGACAGTAGGGGAGACCCAGTACTTC.

The chain recombines TRBV5-6 with TRBJ2-2; D is possibly TRBD1 or TRBD2 (5 bases each). V lost 5 bases, J lost 2 bases, and 7 bases lay in between. CDR3 length: 13 residues. CDR1 is SGHDT, CDR2 YYEEEE, per germline. The CDR3 is CASSRDNTGELFF. CDR3 bases: TGTGCCAGCAGTCGGGACAACACCGGGGAGCTGTTTTTT. Based on the CDR3 plus reference TRBV5-6 and TRBJ2-2, the full variable domain is DAGVTQSPTHLIKTRGQQVTLRCSPKSGHDTVSWYQQALGQGPQFIFQYYEEEERQRGNFPDRFSGHQFPNYSSELNVNALLLGDSALYLCASSRDNTGELFFGEGSRLTVL.

V usage is TRBV6-5 and J usage is TRBJ1-3; 7 nucleotides agree with TRBD1. CDR1 is MNHEY and CDR2 is SVGAGI in the germline V gene. The CDR3 extends over 14 amino acids. V was pared by 6 bases and J by 0 bases, with 2 bases of the junction left unmatched. The CDR3 coding sequence is TGTGCCAGCAGGACAGGGAACTCTGGAAACACCATATATTTT. Amino acids: CASRTGNSGNTIYF.

The chain has TRBV15 and TRBJ1-5, with D hard to call. The CDR3 length is 13 residues. Germline V CDR1 and CDR2: LNHNV, YYDKDF (reference sequence). Trimming removed 1 base from V and 2 bases from J, with 3 bases in between. The CDR3 is CATSRGGNQPQHF. DNA of the CDR3: TGTGCCACCAGCAGAGGGGGCAATCAGCCCCAGCATTTT.

The chain links TRBV11-1 to TRBJ2-3; tentative D call: TRBD2 (6 bases). Germline loops: CDR1 SGHAT, CDR2 FQDESV (reference sequence). V lost 7 bases, J lost 2 bases, and 16 bases lay in between. This CDR3 region has 15 residues. CDR3 in amino acids: CASKSGTPPTDTQYF. Written as DNA, the CDR3 is TGTGCCAGCAAATCCGGGACTCCACCCACAGATACGCAGTATTTT.

The gene calls are TRBV7-2 and TRBJ2-3; 8 nucleotides align to TRBD1. There are 16 residues in the CDR3. V lost 8 bases, J lost 3 bases, and 13 bases stayed unmatched. Germline assignment: CDR1 SGHTA and CDR2 FQGNSA. This chain's CDR3 is CASRKTGTGHTDTQYF. The DNA of the CDR3 is TGTGCCAGCCGAAAAACCGGGACAGGTCATACAGATACGCAGTATTTT.

The chain joins TRBV2 to TRBJ1-2, with 8 bases matching TRBD1. The CDR3 covers 14 residues. V shed 10 bases, J shed 4 bases, and the junction held 11 bases outside the gene matches. Germline V gene lookup returns CDR1 SNHLY and CDR2 FYNNEI. The CDR3 protein is CATMGAGGFYGYTF. CDR3 in DNA: TGTGCCACGATGGGGGCAGGGGGCTTCTATGGCTACACCTTC.

This CDR3 is CASSLESGSDTEAFF. The CDR3 bases are TGCGCCAGCAGCTTGGAGTCGGGATCCGACACTGAAGCTTTCTTT. The chain carries TRBV5-1 and TRBJ1-1, with D hard to call. V was clipped by 0 bases and J by 3 bases, with 12 bases between them. From germline, CDR1 is SGHRS and CDR2 YFSETQ. The CDR3 runs 15 residues.

This sequence joins TRBV7-6 and TRBJ2-7, with TRBD1 as a possible D gene (6 bases). The CDR3 is 16 amino acids. V was cut by 4 bases and J by 0 bases, with 16 bases left in between. Germline V gene sequence: CDR1 SGHVS, CDR2 FNYEAQ. The CDR3: CASSSGAHMSSYEQYF. CDR3 DNA: TGTGCCAGCAGCTCAGGGGCCCATATGAGCTCCTACGAGCAGTACTTC. The whole variable domain, filled in from reference TRBV7-6 and TRBJ2-7, reads GAGVSQSPRYKVTKRGQDVALRCDPISGHVSLYWYRQALGQGPEFLTYFNYEAQQDKSGLPNDRFSAERPEGSISTLTIQRTEQRDSAMYRCASSSGAHMSSYEQYFGPGTRLTVT.

CDR3: CASSQGVGFYEQYF. As DNA, the CDR3 is TGCGCCAGCAGCCAGGGGGTTGGATTCTACGAGCAGTACTTC. The chain recombines TRBV4-3 with TRBJ2-7; D is perhaps TRBD1 or TRBD2 (5 bases each). This CDR3 is 14 amino acids long. CDR1 and CDR2 from the germline V gene are LGHNA and YSLEER. The germline V and J ends were trimmed by 3 bases and 3 bases, with 12 bases remaining between them.

The rearrangement joins TRBV19 to TRBJ1-2; no clear D gene. The CDR3 runs to 14 residues. Trimming shortened V by 4 bases and J by 8 bases, and 17 bases separated the two germline ends. Germline CDR1 LNHDA, CDR2 SQIVND (reference sequence). In DNA form, the CDR3 reads TGTGCCAGTAGTAAAAAGGCGGGGTCTGGGGGCTACACCTTC. Amino acid sequence: CASSKKAGSGGYTF.

This clone was found a few times. The chain is built from TRBV29-1 and TRBJ2-3; TRBD2 agrees at 8 bases. The CDR3 is made up of 15 amino acids. Trimming removed 8 bases from V and 4 bases from J; junction bases left unmatched: 14. The V gene's germline CDR1 is SQVTM and CDR2 ANQGSEA. The CDR3 bases are TGCAGCACTCGCTCGGGAGCGGGGGCGTCAGATACGCAGTATTTT. Translated: CSTRSGAGASDTQYF.

The chain employs TRBV29-1 and TRBJ1-1, with TRBD1 identical over 7 bases. This CDR3 has 13 residues. Germline loops: CDR1 SQVTM, CDR2 ANQGSEA. V lost 6 bases to trimming and J lost 0 bases; unmatched junction nucleotides: 4. The CDR3 bases are TGCAGCGTAGGGGACAGCTTGAACACTGAAGCTTTCTTT. Protein: CSVGDSLNTEAFF.

The chain joins TRBV11-2 to TRBJ2-5; D not resolved. The ends were cut back, 3 bases at V and 5 bases at J, with 10 bases in the middle. The CDR3 extends over 13 amino acids. From germline, CDR1 is SGHAT and CDR2 FQNNGV. The CDR3 reads CASSFSLRETQYF. The CDR3 DNA reads TGTGCCAGCAGCTTTTCCCTGAGGGAGACCCAGTACTTC.

This rearrangement joins TRBV28 to TRBJ1-5, with 7 bases identical to TRBD1. V gave up 5 bases and J gave up 3 bases; unmatched junction bases: 7. This CDR3 has 15 amino acids. CDR1 is MDHEN and CDR2 is SYDVKM in the germline V gene. The CDR3 is CASSDTGAPNQPQHF. CDR3 nucleotides: TGTGCCAGCAGTGATACAGGGGCCCCCAATCAGCCCCAGCATTTT.